These 31 T cell receptor beta chains were all obtained from the same sample, sequenced in a study of OX40 agonist ivuxolimab in advanced cancers. Using immunoSEQ multiplex PCR, the repertoire was profiled, and TCRdb retains in-frame clones only, with some absent. The sample lists 20,000 or so clones, just under 75% occurring once. This sample comprised CD4+ or CD8+ T cells sorted from blood, obtained in a trial of the OX40 agonist ivuxolimab. All receptors come from an adult with an advanced solid tumor such as melanoma, head and neck, liver or kidney cancer.

The gene calls are TRBV7-3 and TRBJ2-2; D not certain. Trimming stripped 2 bases from V and 8 bases from J, with 6 bases between. Germline values: CDR1 SGHTA, CDR2 FQGTGA. The CDR3 consists of 12 residues. The CDR3 here is CASSLGPGELFF. The CDR3 DNA sequence: TGTGCCAGCAGCTTAGGTCCTGGGGAGCTGTTTTTT.

The chain is built from TRBV7-9 and TRBJ1-1; possibly TRBD1 for D (5 bases). Germline CDR1 is SEHNR and CDR2 is FQNEAQ (reference sequence). CDR3 length equals 13 residues. V lost 5 bases, J lost 5 bases, and 12 bases lay in between. The CDR3 region is CASSPTGGTEAFF. CDR3 DNA: TGTGCCAGCAGCCCGACGGGGGGGACTGAAGCTTTCTTT.

CDR3 region: CASSLRTGQAYGYTF. As DNA, the CDR3 is TGTGCCAGCAGCTTGAGGACAGGGCAGGCCTATGGCTACACCTTC. V gene TRBV5-6 combines with J gene TRBJ1-2; TRBD1 matches at 8 bases. Unmatched junction bases numbered 6, after V lost 1 base and J lost 4 bases. The germline V gene has CDR1 SGHDT and CDR2 YYEEEE. The CDR3 has 15 amino acids.

The gene calls are TRBV5-5 and TRBJ1-1; D might be TRBD1 (5 bases). From germline, CDR1 is SGHKS and CDR2 YYEKEE (reference sequence). The CDR3 has 15 amino acids. Trimming shortened V by 0 bases and J by 1 base, and 10 bases separated the two germline ends. The CDR3 region has the DNA TGTGCCAGCAGCTTGGGACCTACAGGGAACACTGAAGCTTTCTTT. This encodes CASSLGPTGNTEAFF.

There are a few counts of this clone. The V and J genes are TRBV4-1 and TRBJ1-4, with D possibly matching TRBD1 (6 bases). The V end was cut by 0 bases, the J end by 8 bases, with 16 bases between. This CDR3 comprises 16 residues. In germline, CDR1 is MGHRA, CDR2 YSYEKL. CDR3 nucleotide sequence: TGCGCCAGCAGCCAAGATCCGAGAGGGGGAGGCGAAAAACTGTTTTTT. This codes for CASSQDPRGGGEKLFF.

The rearrangement uses TRBV6-6 and TRBJ2-7; either TRBD1 or TRBD2 may supply D (5 bases each). The CDR3 contains 14 residues. From germline, CDR1 is MNHNY and CDR2 SVGAGI (reference sequence). V lost 2 bases and J 2 bases, leaving 10 bases between the germline ends. CDR3 sequence (DNA): TGTGCCAGCAGTTACAAGGGGACGGCCTACGAGCAGTACTTC. Translation gives CASSYKGTAYEQYF.

The rearrangement links TRBV7-6 to TRBJ2-2, with TRBD2 identical over 11 bases. J was trimmed by 4 bases and V by 3 bases; bases with no gene match: 7. The CDR3 runs 17 residues. Germline V gene sequence: CDR1 SGHVS, CDR2 FNYEAQ. The CDR3 loop reads CASSFGSGGASTGELFF. The CDR3 DNA sequence: TGTGCCAGCAGCTTCGGTAGCGGGGGGGCATCCACCGGGGAGCTGTTTTTT.

The chain employs TRBV5-1 and TRBJ2-1; 10 bases align to TRBD2. The CDR3 has 20 amino acids. V lost 2 bases and J lost 2; bases outside the gene matches: 16. Germline CDR1 SGHRS, CDR2 YFSETQ. This chain's CDR3 is CASSFLGIPGLAPTYNEQFF. CDR3 nucleotides: TGCGCCAGCAGCTTCCTAGGTATCCCGGGACTAGCGCCTACCTACAATGAGCAGTTCTTC.

This clone has more than one count but fewer than ten. The chain recombines TRBV5-4 with TRBJ2-7; 7 nucleotides line up with TRBD1. Germline assignment: CDR1 SGHNT and CDR2 YYREEE (reference sequence). The CDR3 loop spans 14 amino acids. The V and J ends lost 0 bases and 4 bases, in that order; junction bases with no gene match: 4. This CDR3 reads CASSLEAGGYEQYF. CDR3 sequence (DNA): TGTGCCAGCAGCTTGGAGGCAGGGGGATACGAGCAGTACTTC.

V usage is TRBV6-6 and J usage is TRBJ2-7; D call uncertain. V was clipped by 7 bases and J by 6 bases, with 10 bases between them. The CDR3 covers 11 residues. Germline CDR1 MNHNY, CDR2 SVGAGI (reference sequence). The CDR3 DNA sequence: TGTGCCAGCAAGGAATCTGGCGAGCAGTACTTC. Translating gives CASKESGEQYF.

This chain joins TRBV28 and TRBJ2-2; perhaps D is TRBD1 or TRBD2 (5 bases each). Germline CDR1 is MDHEN and CDR2 is SYDVKM. Trimming left V 5 bases short and J 0 bases short, with 13 bases between. CDR3 length equals 16 residues. The CDR3 DNA reads TGTGCCAGCAGTAGCGTCCAGGGACCGAACACCGGGGAGCTGTTTTTT. This codes for CASSSVQGPNTGELFF.

The V and J genes are TRBV5-6 and TRBJ2-1, with D unresolved. The CDR3 covers 14 residues. Germline loops: CDR1 SGHDT, CDR2 YYEEEE. Trimming removed 1 base from V and 3 bases from J, with 8 bases in between. The CDR3 DNA reads as TGTGCCAGCAGCTTGAGATCGGACTACAATGAGCAGTTCTTC. Its translation is CASSLRSDYNEQFF.

This clone was detected a few times. The rearrangement joins TRBV7-9 to TRBJ2-1; TRBD1 matches at 8 bases. The germline CDR1 and CDR2 sequences are SEHNR and FQNEAQ (reference sequence). Trimming took 5 bases from V and 7 from J; bases not matched to a gene: 10. This CDR3 is 15 amino acids long. CDR3 coding DNA: TGTGCCAGCAGCGGGGACAGGACGAAGGGAAATGAGCAGTTCTTC. The encoded protein is CASSGDRTKGNEQFF.

J is TRBJ1-6 and V is TRBV19; TRBD1 agrees at 8 bases. This CDR3 has 14 residues. Germline loops: CDR1 LNHDA, CDR2 SQIVND (reference sequence). The junction had 2 bases not matched to a gene; V was cut back by 1 base and J by 9 bases. CDR3 residues: CASSIVQGASPLHF. The DNA of the CDR3 is TGTGCCAGTAGTATAGTGCAGGGGGCTTCACCCCTCCACTTT. Full variable domain (missing parts from reference TRBV19 and TRBJ1-6): DGGITQSPKYLFRKEGQNVTLSCEQNLNHDAMYWYRQDPGQGLRLIYYSQIVNDFQKGDIAEGYSVSREKKESFPLTVTSAQKNPTAFYLCASSIVQGASPLHFGNGTRLTVT.

V and J are TRBV5-1 and TRBJ1-1; 9 bases align to TRBD1. The CDR3 has 15 amino acids. J lost 0 bases, V lost 3 bases, and 3 bases had no gene match. Germline CDR1 SGHRS, CDR2 YFSETQ. CDR3 region: CASSSTGGMNTEAFF. The CDR3 region has the DNA TGCGCCAGCAGCTCGACAGGGGGAATGAACACTGAAGCTTTCTTT.

J is TRBJ2-7 and V is TRBV4-1; 9 bases align to TRBD1. V was clipped by 4 bases and J by 3 bases; unmatched bases: 4. Per germline, CDR1 MGHRA and CDR2 YSYEKL. This CDR3 region has 14 residues. CDR3 DNA: TGCGCCAGCAGCCCGCTGGACAGGGGCTACGAGCAGTACTTC. Protein: CASSPLDRGYEQYF.

The rearrangement links TRBV27 to TRBJ1-1, with D perhaps TRBD1 (5 bases). The CDR3 sequence is 15 residues long. V was pared by 0 bases and J by 4 bases, with 12 bases between. Per the germline V gene, CDR1 is MNHEY and CDR2 is SMNVEV (reference sequence). The CDR3 DNA is TGTGCCAGCAGTTTATCGAGTGGGGGGGTCACTGAAGCTTTCTTT. Translated: CASSLSSGGVTEAFF.

V usage is TRBV19 and J usage is TRBJ1-1; no definite D call. The CDR3 runs to 13 residues. Germline V CDR1 and CDR2: LNHDA, SQIVND (reference sequence). V was cut by 6 bases and J by 0 bases, with 8 bases left in between. CDR3 DNA: TGTGCCAGTAGCCTTGGGATGAACACTGAAGCTTTCTTT. This translates into CASSLGMNTEAFF.

This chain connects TRBV7-3 to TRBJ1-5, with D maybe TRBD1 (6 bases). Germline CDR1 is SGHTA and CDR2 is FQGTGA. V lost 8 bases, J lost 3 bases, and 14 bases lay in between. This CDR3 comprises 14 residues. The CDR3 loop reads CASGGRGVNQPQHF. The CDR3 nucleotides are TGTGCCAGCGGGGGCAGGGGTGTCAATCAGCCCCAGCATTTT.

This chain connects TRBV9 to TRBJ2-3; the match to TRBD2 covers 9 bases. CDR1 is SGDLS, CDR2 YYNGEE, per germline. This CDR3 spans 17 amino acids. The ends lost 2 bases at V and 4 bases at J; junction bases unmatched: 11. The CDR3 spells CASSVSTSGTPADTQYF. For the CDR3, the DNA is TGTGCCAGCAGCGTCTCGACTAGCGGAACCCCCGCAGATACGCAGTATTTT.

This clone was seen a few times. The J gene is TRBJ2-7, the V gene TRBV4-3, with TRBD1 as a possible D gene (7 bases). Germline V gene lookup returns CDR1 LGHNA and CDR2 YSLEER. Deletions cut 3 bases from V and 1 base from J, with 16 bases between. This CDR3 has 16 amino acids. For the CDR3, the DNA is TGCGCCAGCAGCCACGAAGCAGGGGGGCAGTCCTACGAGCAGTACTTC. This sequence encodes CASSHEAGGQSYEQYF.

The chain recombines TRBV9 with TRBJ2-1; 7 nucleotides line up with TRBD2. The CDR3 is made up of 15 amino acids. V gave up 0 bases and J gave up 2 bases; unmatched junction bases: 2. The germline V gene encodes CDR1 SGDLS and CDR2 YYNGEE. CDR3 residues: CASSVGAGPYNEQFF. The CDR3 DNA follows: TGTGCCAGCAGCGTAGGAGCGGGACCCTACAATGAGCAGTTCTTC.

The chain is built from TRBV7-9 and TRBJ1-4; TRBD1 matches at 7 bases. Losses at the gene ends were 4 bases for V and 6 bases for J; bases not matched to a gene: 8. The CDR3 is 15 amino acids. Germline CDR1 and CDR2: SEHNR and FQNEAQ (reference sequence). This chain's CDR3 is CASSYTGDWDEKLFF. CDR3 DNA: TGTGCCAGCAGCTACACAGGGGATTGGGATGAAAAACTGTTTTTT.

This sequence joins TRBV6-5 and TRBJ2-7; the D is unclear. The CDR3 is made up of 14 amino acids. Germline-derived CDR1 and CDR2 are MNHEY and SVGAGI. The V and J ends lost 2 bases and 1 base respectively, with 9 bases between them. The CDR3 coding sequence is TGTGCCAGCAGTTACACGGGTCAGTCCTACGAGCAGTACTTC. It codes for CASSYTGQSYEQYF.

The chain employs TRBV7-8 and TRBJ2-3; 9 nucleotides agree with TRBD1. Per the germline V gene, CDR1 is SGHVS and CDR2 is FQNEAQ. There are 16 residues in the CDR3. V lost 7 bases, J lost 3 bases, and 11 bases stayed unmatched. The CDR3 reads CASIAGTGSSTDTQYF. Here the CDR3 DNA reads TGTGCCAGCATCGCCGGGACAGGGTCTTCAACAGATACGCAGTATTTT. The variable domain in full, with the rest retrieved from reference TRBV7-8 and TRBJ2-3, is GAGVSQSPRYKVAKRGQDVALRCDPISGHVSLFWYQQALGQGPEFLTYFQNEAQLDKSGLPSDRFFAERPEGSVSTLKIQRTQQEDSAVYLCASIAGTGSSTDTQYFGPGTRLTVL.

The rearrangement joins TRBV6-1 to TRBJ1-1, with D unclear. Germline values: CDR1 MNHNS, CDR2 SASEGT. Trimming cost V 7 bases and J 0 bases, with 12 bases left between them. The CDR3 runs to 14 residues. This CDR3 reads CASTLWAVNTEAFF. DNA for the CDR3: TGTGCCAGCACCCTATGGGCAGTGAACACTGAAGCTTTCTTT.

V usage is TRBV2 and J usage is TRBJ2-7, with TRBD1 identical over 10 bases. The CDR3 consists of 14 residues. J was trimmed by 6 bases and V by 4 bases; bases with no gene match: 6. CDR1 is SNHLY and CDR2 is FYNNEI in the germline V gene. CDR3 residues: CASSVGQGLPEQYF. CDR3 DNA: TGTGCCAGCAGTGTGGGACAGGGGCTGCCCGAGCAGTACTTC.

This chain connects TRBV18 to TRBJ1-6, with D maybe TRBD1 (6 bases). The CDR3 runs 15 residues. CDR1 KGHSH and CDR2 LQKENI come from the germline V gene. V was cut by 3 bases and J by 8 bases, with 14 bases left in between. The chain's CDR3 is CASSPGRGADSPLHF. In nucleotides, the CDR3 is TGTGCCAGCTCACCCGGCAGGGGAGCCGATTCACCCCTCCACTTT.

This chain joins TRBV6-5 and TRBJ1-5; no clear D. Trimming removed 1 base from V and 0 bases from J, with 7 bases in between. CDR1 is MNHEY and CDR2 is SVGAGI in the germline V gene. The CDR3 consists of 15 residues. The CDR3 loop reads CASSYYTASNQPQHF. The CDR3 region has the DNA TGTGCCAGCAGTTACTATACAGCTAGCAATCAGCCCCAGCATTTT.

The genes are TRBV5-6 and TRBJ2-7; D is uncertain. Trimming cost V 0 bases and J 2 bases, with 9 bases left between them. CDR1 is SGHDT and CDR2 is YYEEEE in the germline V gene. This CDR3 has 14 amino acids. CDR3 protein: CASSLAGSAYEQYF. DNA of the CDR3: TGTGCCAGCAGCTTGGCAGGATCCGCCTACGAGCAGTACTTC.

The chain combines TRBV29-1 with TRBJ2-2; 9 bases match TRBD1. V dropped 4 bases and J dropped 0; count of bases not matched to a gene: 3. This CDR3 contains 15 residues. Per the germline V gene, CDR1 is SQVTM and CDR2 is ANQGSEA. The CDR3 sequence is CSVADRGPNTGELFF. CDR3 DNA sequence: TGCAGCGTTGCGGACAGGGGACCGAACACCGGGGAGCTGTTTTTT.